These 8 T cell receptor beta chains share one sample of origin, sequenced in a study of blood T cells in healthy people across ages. Then a second PCR, running about 6 to 12 cycles, was carried out with a sample-barcoded 5' primer and a J-beta primer mix. Each CDR3 protein gets one entry after TCRdb re-called the 5' RACE reads with MiXCR. The sample records around 800,000 distinct CDR3 sequences, less than 60% being singletons. Sequencing was done on a sample of blood. These receptors were taken from a man older than 75 in good health.

The CDR3 reads CASSPFTDMLEGYTF. The CDR3, as DNA: TGCGCCAGCAGCCCCTTTACCGACATGTTGGAGGGCTACACCTTC. The rearrangement joins TRBV4-3 to TRBJ1-2; D is unclear. Trimming took 4 bases from V and 8 from J, leaving 20 bases between them. Germline V lookup: CDR1 LGHNA, CDR2 YSLEER. The CDR3 runs 15 residues.

V gene TRBV12-3 or TRBV12-4 combines with J gene TRBJ2-1; TRBD1 aligns across 11 bases. J gave up 6 bases and V 2 bases, and 9 bases lay outside the gene matches. CDR3 size: 17 residues. CDR3 sequence: CASSLIPTGTGGNEQFF. For the CDR3, the DNA is TGTGCCAGCAGTTTAATTCCAACCGGGACAGGGGGCAATGAGCAGTTCTTC.

This chain uses TRBV7-9 with TRBJ2-1; no clear D gene. This CDR3 spans 16 amino acids. Germline V gene sequence: CDR1 SEHNR, CDR2 FQNEAQ (reference sequence). The ends were cut back, 1 base at V and 1 base at J, with 11 bases in the middle. DNA of the CDR3: TGTGCCAGCAGCTTAGAGGGCGGCAGTTCCTACAATGAGCAGTTCTTC. Protein sequence: CASSLEGGSSYNEQFF.

V gene TRBV12-3 or TRBV12-4 combines with J gene TRBJ2-7; no reliable D call. Trimming took 4 bases from V and 10 from J, leaving 14 bases between them. The CDR3 is 12 amino acids. DNA of the CDR3: TGTGCCAGCAGTTGGGGTGCGGCTACCCAGTACTTC. This codes for CASSWGAATQYF.

This clonotype was detected a few times. The CDR3 is CASSLTVVVGSYNSPLHF. The CDR3 bases are TGTGCCAGCAGTTTAACGGTTGTTGTAGGCTCCTATAATTCACCCCTCCACTTT. The chain employs TRBV12-3 or TRBV12-4 and TRBJ1-6; the D is unclear. CDR3 size: 18 residues. The V gene lost 2 bases and the J gene lost 0 bases, with 14 bases spanning the gap.

The chain combines TRBV7-2 with TRBJ2-5, with D hard to call. Trimming removed 2 bases at V and 1 base at J, with 11 bases between. The CDR3 spans 15 residues. Per germline, CDR1 SGHTA and CDR2 FQGNSA. This CDR3 is CASSLSTIAQETQYF. Written as DNA, the CDR3 is TGTGCCAGCAGCTTATCCACCATAGCCCAAGAGACCCAGTACTTC.

J is TRBJ2-5 and V is TRBV29-1; D uncertain. CDR1 is SQVTM and CDR2 is ANQGSEA in the germline V gene. V dropped 4 bases and J dropped 11 bases, with 14 bases sitting between them. The CDR3 consists of 11 residues. The CDR3 nucleotides read TGCAGCGTTGTTTTGTTTCCGGAACAGTACTTC. As protein: CSVVLFPEQYF.

V usage is TRBV4-1 and J usage is TRBJ2-7; D possibly uses TRBD1 or TRBD2 (5 bases each). Germline CDR1 is MGHRA and CDR2 is YSYEKL. Trimming removed 4 bases at V and 7 bases at J, with 20 bases between. The CDR3 consists of 15 residues. CDR3 residues: CASSPAEGRYNEQYF. In DNA form, the CDR3 reads TGCGCCAGCAGCCCCGCTGAGGGGCGATACAATGAGCAGTACTTC.